The source of this T cell receptor beta chain is a study of OX40 agonist ivuxolimab in advanced cancers. Study as a whole: Participants, approximately 81% male, averaged roughly 60 years of age, ranging from roughly 23 to 90.

CDR1 is MNHEY, CDR2 SVGAGI, per germline. Trimming took off 2 bases at V and 5 bases at J, with 16 bases between the two ends. The CDR3 has 15 amino acids. Prior autoimmune disease or systemic immunosuppression barred patients. Peripheral blood came from all dose cohorts at three timepoints. This table comes from immunoSEQ multiplex PCR, and its TCRdb copy is limited to in-frame clones, with some not included. The data contain over 60,000 clones, approximately 94% of them singletons. The chain couples TRBV6-5 to TRBJ2-7; unclear D gene. This clonotype was obtained from an adult with an advanced solid tumor such as melanoma, head and neck, liver or kidney cancer. The specimen was CD4+ or CD8+ T cells sorted from blood, collected in a trial of the OX40 agonist ivuxolimab. CDR3 DNA sequence: TGTGCCAGCAGTTACAGGATCGGAAGGTTTGACGAGCAGTACTTC. This encodes CASSYRIGRFDEQYF.